This is a list of T cell receptor beta chains from one sample in a study of shared clonotypes between healthy human individuals. Sequencing was performed with immunoSEQ multiplex PCR; in TCRdb, only in-frame clones are kept and a portion is missing. The profile shows about 2.1 million clones, just under 95% of them singletons. Sequencing input: naive CD8+ T cells from PBMCs. These receptors came from a man aged 18 to 35 in good health. Some clones in this sample may be carry-over from other donors' samples. CDR3s include the opening cysteine and the closing phenylalanine or tryptophan. A D gene is named only where the DNA matches it firmly. Size tells how often a clone was seen (once, few, many) or the class of an expanded clone, and some rows leave it out.

TRBV28	few	TRBJ1-5	TRBD1	TGTGCCAGCAGTTTGGGACAGTACAATCAGCCCCAGCATTTT	CASSLGQYNQPQHF
TRBV7-8	once	TRBJ1-5	NA	TGTGCCAGCAGCTTAGGGGTTACGCAGCACAATCAGCCCCAGCATTTT	CASSLGVTQHNQPQHF
TRBV7-7	NA	TRBJ2-3	NA	TGTGCCAGGCCGGGAGATGGTTGGGATACGCAGTATTTT	CARPGDGWDTQYF
TRBV5-8	NA	TRBJ1-4	TRBD1	TGTGCCAGCAGCTTGGGACAGGGATTAACTAATGAAAAACTGTTTTTT	CASSLGQGLTNEKLFF
TRBV5-5	NA	TRBJ2-7	NA	TGTGCCAGCAGCGTTGCCGGCCTCTTCCTTTACGAGCAGTACTTC	CASSVAGLFLYEQYF
TRBV7-9	NA	TRBJ2-7	NA	TGTGCCAGCAGCCTAACGACGGCAACCCGACCCTACGAGCAGTACTTC	CASSLTTATRPYEQYF
TRBV6-1	NA	TRBJ1-5	NA	TGTGCCAGCAGACTGGGGGGTCAGCCCCAGCATTTT	CASRLGGQPQHF
TRBV29-1	NA	TRBJ2-7	TRBD1	TGCAGCGTGTTGGGACAGGACACCACCTACGAGCAGTACTTC	CSVLGQDTTYEQYF
TRBV28	NA	TRBJ1-4	NA	TGTGCCAGCAGTCCCGTATTATCTAATGAAAAACTGTTTTTT	CASSPVLSNEKLFF
TRBV7-9	NA	TRBJ2-5	NA	TGTGCCAGCAGCTCATCTTCTCAGGGGCCCCAAGAGACCCAGTACTTC	CASSSSSQGPQETQYF
TRBV5-1	NA	TRBJ2-7	NA	TGCGCCAGCAGCTCACCGACTAGAGAAATTGTCGCACAAAGCTCCTACGAGCAGTACTTC	CASSSPTREIVAQSSYEQYF
TRBV18	NA	TRBJ2-5	NA	TGTGCCAGCTCACCTCTCCTAGGGAGCAGGGAAGAGACCCAGTACTTC	CASSPLLGSREETQYF
TRBV28	NA	TRBJ2-1	NA	TGTGCCAGCAGTTTACGGCCAGGGGTGGATGAGCAGTTCTTC	CASSLRPGVDEQFF
TRBV27	NA	TRBJ2-1	NA	TGTGCCAGCAGCTCACTGGACAAGTACAATGAGCAGTTCTTC	CASSSLDKYNEQFF
TRBV11-2	NA	TRBJ2-1	TRBD2	TGTGCCAGCAGCCCAAGACTAGCGGGGGGCTACAATGAGCAGTTCTTC	CASSPRLAGGYNEQFF
TRBV4-1	once	TRBJ2-3	NA	TGCGCCAGCAGCCAGATAATAGTAACCGATACGCAGTATTTT	CASSQIIVTDTQYF
TRBV9	once	TRBJ2-1	TRBD1	TGTGCCAGCAGCGTAGAATTCTCCGGGACAGCGAGCTACAATGAGCAGTTCTTC	CASSVEFSGTASYNEQFF
TRBV9	few	TRBJ1-4	NA	TGTGCCAGCAGCGTAGGATGGGATGGAAAACTGTTTTTT	CASSVGWDGKLFF
TRBV11-2	NA	TRBJ2-7	NA	TGTGCCAGTGAGGCTCCTAGGAGCTCCTACGAGCAGTACTTC	CASEAPRSSYEQYF
TRBV6-5	NA	TRBJ2-7	NA	TGTGCCAGCAGTTACTCCGTGGGCCAGGCGACCTACGAGCAGTACTTC	CASSYSVGQATYEQYF
TRBV28	NA	TRBJ2-1	NA	TGTGCCAGCAGTCTAGGGGAACACAATGAGCAGTTCTTC	CASSLGEHNEQFF
TRBV6-4	once	TRBJ1-5	TRBD1	TGTGCCAGCAGTGACCTACTGTGGGACAGGTCACATAATCAGCCCCAGCATTTT	CASSDLLWDRSHNQPQHF
TRBV7-9	NA	TRBJ1-1	NA	TGTGCCAGCAGCTTAGTTGATGGCACTGAAGCTTTCTTT	CASSLVDGTEAFF
TRBV4-3	once	TRBJ2-1	NA	TGCGCCAGCAGCCAAGCACGGGGGGCGTATAATGAGCAGTTCTTC	CASSQARGAYNEQFF
TRBV27	NA	TRBJ1-1	NA	TGTGCCAGCAGTCCTAGACAATCCACTGAAGCTTTCTTT	CASSPRQSTEAFF
TRBV18	once	TRBJ2-7	NA	TGTGCCAGCTCCGGGCTGGCCAACTACGAGCAGTACTTC	CASSGLANYEQYF
TRBV5-1	NA	TRBJ2-7	TRBD2	TGCGCCAGCAGTGAGTGGACTAGCGGGAGCTCCTACGAGCAGTACTTC	CASSEWTSGSSYEQYF
TRBV28	NA	TRBJ2-3	TRBD1	TGTGCCAGCAGTTGGCTCCGGGACAGGGCAACAGATACGCAGTATTTT	CASSWLRDRATDTQYF
TRBV5-6	NA	TRBJ2-2	TRBD2	TGTGCCAGCAGCTTGTGGCTAGCGGGAGGAGCCGGGGAGCTGTTTTTT	CASSLWLAGGAGELFF
TRBV14	NA	TRBJ1-2	NA	TGTGCCAGCAGCGCGACATCAAACTATGGCTACACCTTC	CASSATSNYGYTF
TRBV4-1	NA	TRBJ1-2	NA	TGCGCCAGCAGCCACGGGACCTATGGCTACACCTTC	CASSHGTYGYTF
TRBV27	NA	TRBJ1-5	NA	TGTGCCAGCAGTTTTCAGGGTGAGAATCAGCCCCAGCATTTT	CASSFQGENQPQHF
TRBV4-1	NA	TRBJ2-7	TRBD2	TGCGCCAGCAGCCAGACTAGCGGAGTGGACTACGAGCAGTACTTC	CASSQTSGVDYEQYF
TRBV27	NA	TRBJ2-5	TRBD1	TGTGCCAGCAGTTTGTATAAGGGGGCAGTCGGAGAGACCCAGTACTTC	CASSLYKGAVGETQYF
TRBV21-1	NA	TRBJ2-1	NA	TGTGCCAGCAGCAAAGCGCAGGGAGGGACAGGGTCCAATGAGCAGTTCTTC	CASSKAQGGTGSNEQFF
TRBV4-1	once	TRBJ2-2	TRBD1	TGCGCCAGCAGGGACCGGGACAGTACCACCGGGGAGCTGTTTTTT	CASRDRDSTTGELFF
TRBV12-5	NA	TRBJ2-3	NA	TGTGCTAGTGGTTTGGTTGGTGTCACAGATACGCAGTATTTT	CASGLVGVTDTQYF
TRBV4-3	NA	TRBJ2-1	TRBD1	TGCGCCAGCAGCCCAGGGGGCATTGGGTGGAATGAGCAGTTCTTC	CASSPGGIGWNEQFF
TRBV28	NA	TRBJ1-2	NA	TGTGCCAGCAGTCCCGACCTTTTGGGCAAGCTCTATGGCTACACCTTC	CASSPDLLGKLYGYTF
TRBV7-3	NA	TRBJ1-1	NA	TGTGCCAGCAGCTCAGAACCTGGGATAAACACTGAAGCTTTCTTT	CASSSEPGINTEAFF
TRBV11-2	NA	TRBJ1-1	TRBD1	TGTGCCAGCGCAGGGGGATTCCGCACTGAAGCTTTCTTT	CASAGGFRTEAFF
TRBV15	NA	TRBJ2-1	TRBD2	TGTGCCACCAGCAGAGATCTAGCGGGCGGCCGAGAGCAGTTCTTC	CATSRDLAGGREQFF